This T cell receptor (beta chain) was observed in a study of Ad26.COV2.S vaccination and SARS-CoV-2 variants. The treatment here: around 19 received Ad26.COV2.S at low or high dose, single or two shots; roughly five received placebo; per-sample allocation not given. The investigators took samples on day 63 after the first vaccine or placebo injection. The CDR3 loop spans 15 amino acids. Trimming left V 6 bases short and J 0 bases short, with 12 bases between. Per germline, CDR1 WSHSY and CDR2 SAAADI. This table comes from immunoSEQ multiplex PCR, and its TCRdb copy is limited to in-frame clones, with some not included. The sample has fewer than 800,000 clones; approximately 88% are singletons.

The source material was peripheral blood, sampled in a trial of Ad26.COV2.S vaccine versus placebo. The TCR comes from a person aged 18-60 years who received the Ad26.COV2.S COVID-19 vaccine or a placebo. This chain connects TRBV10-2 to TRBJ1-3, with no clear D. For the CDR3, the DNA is TGCGCCAGCAGAGACGGACCGAGCTCTGGAAACACCATATATTTT. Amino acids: CASRDGPSSGNTIYF.